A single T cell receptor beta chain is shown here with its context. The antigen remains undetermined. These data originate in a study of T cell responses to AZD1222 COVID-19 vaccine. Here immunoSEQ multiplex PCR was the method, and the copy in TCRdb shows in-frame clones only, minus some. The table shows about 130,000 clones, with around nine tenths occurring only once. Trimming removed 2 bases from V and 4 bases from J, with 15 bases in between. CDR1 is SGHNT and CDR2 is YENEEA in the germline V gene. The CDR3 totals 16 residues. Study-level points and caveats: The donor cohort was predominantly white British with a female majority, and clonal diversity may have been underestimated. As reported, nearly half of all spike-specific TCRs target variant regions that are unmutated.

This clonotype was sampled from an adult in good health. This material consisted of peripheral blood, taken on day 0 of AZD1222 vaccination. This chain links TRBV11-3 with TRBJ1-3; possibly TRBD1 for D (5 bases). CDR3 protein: CASSLLTPEGGNTIYF. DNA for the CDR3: TGTGCCAGCAGCTTACTGACCCCTGAGGGGGGAAACACCATATATTTT.